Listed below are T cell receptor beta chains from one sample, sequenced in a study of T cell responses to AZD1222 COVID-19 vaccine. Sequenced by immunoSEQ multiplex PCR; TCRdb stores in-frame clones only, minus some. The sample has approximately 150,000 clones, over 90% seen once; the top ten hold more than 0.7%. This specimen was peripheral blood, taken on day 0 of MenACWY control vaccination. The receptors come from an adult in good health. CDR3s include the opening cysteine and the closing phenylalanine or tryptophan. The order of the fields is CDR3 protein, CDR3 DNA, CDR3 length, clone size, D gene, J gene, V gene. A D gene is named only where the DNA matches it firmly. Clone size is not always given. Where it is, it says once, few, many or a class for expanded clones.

cdr3_aa: CASSHRGQGTYEQYF
cdr3_nt: TGCGCCAGCAGCCACCGGGGACAGGGCACCTACGAGCAGTACTTC
cdr3_length: 15
clone_size: NA
d_call: TRBD1
j_call: TRBJ2-7
v_call: TRBV4-1

cdr3_aa: CASSLAGASNEKLFF
cdr3_nt: TGCGCCAGCAGCTTGGCGGGGGCATCTAATGAAAAACTGTTTTTT
cdr3_length: 15
clone_size: NA
d_call: NA
j_call: TRBJ1-4
v_call: TRBV5-1

cdr3_aa: CASSPPSYEQYF
cdr3_nt: TGTGCCAGCTCACCACCTAGCTACGAGCAGTACTTC
cdr3_length: 12
clone_size: NA
d_call: NA
j_call: TRBJ2-7
v_call: TRBV18

cdr3_aa: CSASLSGGNTEAFF
cdr3_nt: TGCAGTGCTAGTTTGTCTGGCGGGAACACTGAAGCTTTCTTT
cdr3_length: 14
clone_size: NA
d_call: NA
j_call: TRBJ1-1
v_call: TRBV20-1

cdr3_aa: CASSLGGARNGELFF
cdr3_nt: TGTGCCAGCAGCTTAGGAGGGGCGAGGAACGGGGAGCTGTTTTTT
cdr3_length: 15
clone_size: NA
d_call: NA
j_call: TRBJ2-2
v_call: TRBV11-3

cdr3_aa: CATSDGRKFGDTQYF
cdr3_nt: TGTGCCACCAGTGATGGCCGGAAGTTCGGAGATACGCAGTATTTT
cdr3_length: 15
clone_size: NA
d_call: NA
j_call: TRBJ2-3
v_call: TRBV24-1

cdr3_aa: CSASAYTSNTEAFF
cdr3_nt: TGCAGTGCTAGTGCGTACACATCAAACACTGAAGCTTTCTTT
cdr3_length: 14
clone_size: NA
d_call: NA
j_call: TRBJ1-1
v_call: TRBV20-1

cdr3_aa: CASSSGQGNQPQHF
cdr3_nt: TGCGCCAGCAGCTCCGGACAGGGCAATCAGCCCCAGCATTTT
cdr3_length: 14
clone_size: NA
d_call: TRBD1
j_call: TRBJ1-5
v_call: TRBV5-1

cdr3_aa: CAIKGAPNTEAFF
cdr3_nt: TGTGCCATCAAAGGGGCACCGAACACTGAAGCTTTCTTT
cdr3_length: 13
clone_size: NA
d_call: NA
j_call: TRBJ1-1
v_call: TRBV10-3

cdr3_aa: CASSHLDRNTGELFF
cdr3_nt: TGTGCCAGCAGCCATCTCGACAGGAACACCGGGGAGCTGTTTTTT
cdr3_length: 15
clone_size: NA
d_call: NA
j_call: TRBJ2-2
v_call: TRBV14

cdr3_aa: CASSWGQGISYGYTF
cdr3_nt: TGCGCCAGCAGCTGGGGACAGGGAATCAGCTATGGCTACACCTTC
cdr3_length: 15
clone_size: NA
d_call: TRBD1
j_call: TRBJ1-2
v_call: TRBV5-1

cdr3_aa: CASSWGHTEAFF
cdr3_nt: TGTGCCAGCAGCTGGGGACACACTGAAGCTTTCTTT
cdr3_length: 12
clone_size: NA
d_call: NA
j_call: TRBJ1-1
v_call: TRBV3-1/TRBV3-2

cdr3_aa: CASSESTGAGETQYF
cdr3_nt: TGTGCCAGCAGCGAGTCGACAGGGGCCGGGGAGACCCAGTACTTC
cdr3_length: 15
clone_size: NA
d_call: NA
j_call: TRBJ2-5
v_call: TRBV21-1

cdr3_aa: CASSRGRGYTF
cdr3_nt: TGTGCCAGCAGTAGGGGGCGTGGCTACACCTTC
cdr3_length: 11
clone_size: NA
d_call: TRBD1
j_call: TRBJ1-2
v_call: TRBV6-2/TRBV6-3

cdr3_aa: CASSILGVDSPLHF
cdr3_nt: TGTGCCAGTAGTATATTAGGGGTTGATTCACCCCTCCACTTT
cdr3_length: 14
clone_size: NA
d_call: NA
j_call: TRBJ1-6
v_call: TRBV19

cdr3_aa: CASSLAHGTSQYF
cdr3_nt: TGTGCCAGCAGCTTAGCTCATGGGACGTCGCAGTACTTC
cdr3_length: 13
clone_size: NA
d_call: NA
j_call: TRBJ2-7
v_call: TRBV7-9

cdr3_aa: CASSADDQPQHF
cdr3_nt: TGTGCCAGCAGCGCCGATGATCAGCCCCAGCATTTT
cdr3_length: 12
clone_size: NA
d_call: NA
j_call: TRBJ1-5
v_call: TRBV7-9

cdr3_aa: CASSLGDRDHKKLFF
cdr3_nt: TGTGCCAGCAGTTTAGGGGACAGGGATCATAAAAAACTGTTTTTT
cdr3_length: 15
clone_size: NA
d_call: TRBD1
j_call: TRBJ1-4
v_call: TRBV27

cdr3_aa: CAWSVGWSRLNNQPQHF
cdr3_nt: TGTGCCTGGAGTGTAGGATGGAGCCGTCTAAACAATCAGCCCCAGCATTTT
cdr3_length: 17
clone_size: NA
d_call: NA
j_call: TRBJ1-5
v_call: TRBV30

cdr3_aa: CASSTRRTGAFF
cdr3_nt: TGTGCCAGTAGTACCCGCCGGACAGGAGCTTTCTTT
cdr3_length: 12
clone_size: NA
d_call: TRBD1
j_call: TRBJ1-1
v_call: TRBV19

cdr3_aa: CASSFTHGPNGELFF
cdr3_nt: TGTGCCAGTAGTTTCACCCACGGACCCAACGGGGAGCTGTTTTTT
cdr3_length: 15
clone_size: NA
d_call: NA
j_call: TRBJ2-2
v_call: TRBV19

cdr3_aa: CASSGRTGGTEAFF
cdr3_nt: TGCGCCAGCAGCGGACGGACAGGGGGCACTGAAGCTTTCTTT
cdr3_length: 14
clone_size: once
d_call: TRBD1
j_call: TRBJ1-1
v_call: TRBV5-1

cdr3_aa: CASSVVSRTDTQYF
cdr3_nt: TGTGCCAGCAGCGTAGTAAGCAGGACAGATACGCAGTATTTT
cdr3_length: 14
clone_size: once
d_call: NA
j_call: TRBJ2-3
v_call: TRBV9

cdr3_aa: CASSRLAGGPGNEQFF
cdr3_nt: TGCGCCAGCAGCCGACTAGCGGGAGGGCCGGGCAATGAGCAGTTCTTC
cdr3_length: 16
clone_size: NA
d_call: TRBD2
j_call: TRBJ2-1
v_call: TRBV5-1

cdr3_aa: CASSYLETGIQETQYF
cdr3_nt: TGTGCCAGCAGTTACTTAGAGACAGGGATTCAAGAGACCCAGTACTTC
cdr3_length: 16
clone_size: NA
d_call: TRBD1
j_call: TRBJ2-5
v_call: TRBV6-2/TRBV6-3

cdr3_aa: CASSLAPDRLTGELFF
cdr3_nt: TGCGCCAGCAGCTTGGCCCCAGATCGGCTAACCGGGGAGCTGTTTTTT
cdr3_length: 16
clone_size: NA
d_call: NA
j_call: TRBJ2-2
v_call: TRBV5-1

cdr3_aa: CASSFRGQGPYNEQFF
cdr3_nt: TGTGCCAGCAGCTTTAGGGGACAGGGCCCATACAATGAGCAGTTCTTC
cdr3_length: 16
clone_size: NA
d_call: TRBD1
j_call: TRBJ2-1
v_call: TRBV11-3

cdr3_aa: CASSSRTGGRNEQFF
cdr3_nt: TGTGCCAGCAGCTCGCGTACGGGGGGTAGGAATGAGCAGTTCTTC
cdr3_length: 15
clone_size: NA
d_call: TRBD2
j_call: TRBJ2-1
v_call: TRBV2

cdr3_aa: CASSPLRADTEQYF
cdr3_nt: TGTGCCAGCTCACCCCTAAGGGCAGACACCGAGCAGTACTTC
cdr3_length: 14
clone_size: once
d_call: NA
j_call: TRBJ2-7
v_call: TRBV18

cdr3_aa: CASSFWLLAGGSYEQYF
cdr3_nt: TGCGCCAGCAGCTTTTGGCTTCTAGCGGGAGGTTCCTACGAGCAGTACTTC
cdr3_length: 17
clone_size: NA
d_call: TRBD2
j_call: TRBJ2-7
v_call: TRBV5-1

cdr3_aa: CASSLAGVSYEQYF
cdr3_nt: TGTGCCAGCAGCTTAGCGGGGGTCTCCTACGAGCAGTACTTC
cdr3_length: 14
clone_size: NA
d_call: NA
j_call: TRBJ2-7
v_call: TRBV7-9

cdr3_aa: CASSILTGGPSSYNEQFF
cdr3_nt: TGTGCCAGTAGTATACTTACAGGTGGGCCCAGCTCCTACAATGAGCAGTTCTTC
cdr3_length: 18
clone_size: NA
d_call: NA
j_call: TRBJ2-1
v_call: TRBV19

cdr3_aa: CASSISGTSGSWEQFF
cdr3_nt: TGCGCCAGCAGCATCTCCGGGACTAGCGGGTCATGGGAGCAGTTCTTC
cdr3_length: 16
clone_size: NA
d_call: TRBD2
j_call: TRBJ2-1
v_call: TRBV5-1

cdr3_aa: CASSQYRSGNTIYF
cdr3_nt: TGTGCCAGCAGCCAATACAGATCTGGAAACACCATATATTTT
cdr3_length: 14
clone_size: NA
d_call: NA
j_call: TRBJ1-3
v_call: TRBV7-8

cdr3_aa: CACGEAFF
cdr3_nt: TGTGCCTGCGGGGAAGCTTTCTTT
cdr3_length: 8
clone_size: NA
d_call: NA
j_call: TRBJ1-1
v_call: TRBV30

cdr3_aa: CASSVSGVSYNEQFF
cdr3_nt: TGTGCCAGTAGTGTTAGCGGGGTATCCTACAATGAGCAGTTCTTC
cdr3_length: 15
clone_size: NA
d_call: TRBD2
j_call: TRBJ2-1
v_call: TRBV19

cdr3_aa: CASSVGGPVGELFF
cdr3_nt: TGTGCCAGCAGCGTAGGAGGGCCTGTGGGGGAGCTGTTTTTT
cdr3_length: 14
clone_size: NA
d_call: NA
j_call: TRBJ2-2
v_call: TRBV9

cdr3_aa: CASSGGLLGRKLFF
cdr3_nt: TGTGCCAGCAGTGGGGGACTTTTGGGAAGAAAACTGTTTTTT
cdr3_length: 14
clone_size: NA
d_call: NA
j_call: TRBJ1-4
v_call: TRBV2

cdr3_aa: CASSPLSRDRGKAYEQYF
cdr3_nt: TGTGCCAGCAGCCCACTGTCCCGGGACAGGGGTAAAGCCTACGAGCAGTACTTC
cdr3_length: 18
clone_size: NA
d_call: TRBD1
j_call: TRBJ2-7
v_call: TRBV11-2

cdr3_aa: CASSQDVVLAPSEQYF
cdr3_nt: TGCGCCAGCAGCCAAGATGTAGTGCTAGCTCCCTCCGAGCAGTACTTC
cdr3_length: 16
clone_size: NA
d_call: NA
j_call: TRBJ2-7
v_call: TRBV4-1

cdr3_aa: CASSLTGGASTGELFF
cdr3_nt: TGTGCCAGCAGCCTCACAGGGGGCGCGAGCACCGGGGAGCTGTTTTTT
cdr3_length: 16
clone_size: few
d_call: TRBD1
j_call: TRBJ2-2
v_call: TRBV5-5

cdr3_aa: CASSLPSGQPQHF
cdr3_nt: TGTGCCAGCAGCTTACCCAGCGGGCAGCCCCAGCATTTT
cdr3_length: 13
clone_size: NA
d_call: NA
j_call: TRBJ1-5
v_call: TRBV7-9

cdr3_aa: CASSAGTLGNTEAFF
cdr3_nt: TGTGCCAGCAGCGCAGGGACCCTGGGGAACACTGAAGCTTTCTTT
cdr3_length: 15
clone_size: NA
d_call: NA
j_call: TRBJ1-1
v_call: TRBV9

cdr3_aa: CASNDGLGLNYGYTF
cdr3_nt: TGCGCCAGCAACGACGGGTTGGGATTAAACTATGGCTACACCTTC
cdr3_length: 15
clone_size: NA
d_call: NA
j_call: TRBJ1-2
v_call: TRBV4-1

cdr3_aa: CASSPRGLGSSYEQYF
cdr3_nt: TGTGCCAGCAGCCCCAGAGGGCTGGGGAGCTCCTACGAGCAGTACTTC
cdr3_length: 16
clone_size: once
d_call: NA
j_call: TRBJ2-7
v_call: TRBV7-8

cdr3_aa: CASSSSQGWATNEKLFF
cdr3_nt: TGCGCCAGCAGCTCTTCACAGGGATGGGCAACTAATGAAAAACTGTTTTTT
cdr3_length: 17
clone_size: NA
d_call: NA
j_call: TRBJ1-4
v_call: TRBV5-1